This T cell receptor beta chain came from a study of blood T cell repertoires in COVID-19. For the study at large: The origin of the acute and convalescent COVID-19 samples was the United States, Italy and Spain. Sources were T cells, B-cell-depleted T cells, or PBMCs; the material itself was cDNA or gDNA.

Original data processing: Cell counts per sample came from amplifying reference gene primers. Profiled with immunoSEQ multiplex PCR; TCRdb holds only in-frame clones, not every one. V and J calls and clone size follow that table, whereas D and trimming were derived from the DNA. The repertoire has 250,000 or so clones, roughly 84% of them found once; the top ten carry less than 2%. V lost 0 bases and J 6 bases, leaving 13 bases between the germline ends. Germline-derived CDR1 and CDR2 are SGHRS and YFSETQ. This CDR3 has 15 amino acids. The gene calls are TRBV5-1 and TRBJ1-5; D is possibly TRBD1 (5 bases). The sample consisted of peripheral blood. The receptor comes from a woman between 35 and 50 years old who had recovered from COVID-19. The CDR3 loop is CASSLEGISAQPQHF. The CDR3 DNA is TGCGCCAGCAGCTTGGAGGGGATCTCGGCTCAGCCCCAGCATTTT. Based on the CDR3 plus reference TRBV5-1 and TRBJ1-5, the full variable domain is KAGVTQTPRYLIKTRGQQVTLSCSPISGHRSVSWYQQTPGQGLQFLFEYFSETQRNKGNFPGRFSGRQFSNSRSEMNVSTLELGDSALYLCASSLEGISAQPQHFGDGTRLSIL.